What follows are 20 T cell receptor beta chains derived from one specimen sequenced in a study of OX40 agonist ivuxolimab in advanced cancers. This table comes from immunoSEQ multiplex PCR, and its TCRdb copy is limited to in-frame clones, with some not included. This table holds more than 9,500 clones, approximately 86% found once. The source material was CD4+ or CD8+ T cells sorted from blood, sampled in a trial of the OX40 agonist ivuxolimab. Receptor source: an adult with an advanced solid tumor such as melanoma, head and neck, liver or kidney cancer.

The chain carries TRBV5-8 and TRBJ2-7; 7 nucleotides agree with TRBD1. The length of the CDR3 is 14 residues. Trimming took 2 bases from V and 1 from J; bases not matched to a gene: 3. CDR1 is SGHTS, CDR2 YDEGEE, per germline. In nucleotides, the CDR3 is TGTGCCAGCAGCTTCGGGACAGCGTCCTACGAGCAGTACTTC. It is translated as CASSFGTASYEQYF.

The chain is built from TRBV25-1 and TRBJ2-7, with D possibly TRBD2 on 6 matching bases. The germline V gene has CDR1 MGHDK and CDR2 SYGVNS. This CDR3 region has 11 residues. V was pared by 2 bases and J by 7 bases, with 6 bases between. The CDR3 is CASSEGGEQYF. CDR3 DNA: TGTGCCAGCAGTGAAGGAGGGGAGCAGTACTTC.

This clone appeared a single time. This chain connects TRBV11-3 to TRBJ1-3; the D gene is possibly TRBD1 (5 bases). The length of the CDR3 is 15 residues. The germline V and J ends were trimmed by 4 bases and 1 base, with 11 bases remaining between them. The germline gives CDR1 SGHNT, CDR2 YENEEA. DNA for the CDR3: TGTGCCAGCAGCTCCTCGGGACTTTCTGGAAACACCATATATTTT. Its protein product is CASSSSGLSGNTIYF.

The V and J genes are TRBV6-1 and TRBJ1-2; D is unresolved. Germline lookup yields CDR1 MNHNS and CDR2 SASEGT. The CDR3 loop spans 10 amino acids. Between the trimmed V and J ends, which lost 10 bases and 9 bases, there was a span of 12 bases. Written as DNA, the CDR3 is TGTGCCACCTCGGGATTTAGCTACACCTTC. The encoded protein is CATSGFSYTF.

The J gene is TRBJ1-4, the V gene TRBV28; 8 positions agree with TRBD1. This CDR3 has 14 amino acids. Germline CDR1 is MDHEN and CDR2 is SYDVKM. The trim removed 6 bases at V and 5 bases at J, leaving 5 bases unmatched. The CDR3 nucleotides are TGTGCCAGCAGCGCCCGACAGGGGAATGAAAAACTGTTTTTT. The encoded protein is CASSARQGNEKLFF.

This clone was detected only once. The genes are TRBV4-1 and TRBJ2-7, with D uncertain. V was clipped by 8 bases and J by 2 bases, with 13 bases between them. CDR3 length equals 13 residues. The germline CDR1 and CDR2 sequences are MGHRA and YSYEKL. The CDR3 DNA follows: TGCGCCAGCGCCTGGGCTCTCGCCTACGAGCAGTACTTC. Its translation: CASAWALAYEQYF.

This CDR3 reads CASSSQAGGRSPLHF. CDR3 DNA: TGTGCCAGCAGTTCCCAGGCGGGGGGTCGTTCACCCCTCCACTTT. The chain couples TRBV27 to TRBJ1-6; a possible D gene is TRBD1 (5 bases). The V and J ends lost 4 bases and 9 bases respectively, with 16 bases between them. The germline V gene encodes CDR1 MNHEY and CDR2 SMNVEV (reference sequence). The CDR3 contains 15 residues.

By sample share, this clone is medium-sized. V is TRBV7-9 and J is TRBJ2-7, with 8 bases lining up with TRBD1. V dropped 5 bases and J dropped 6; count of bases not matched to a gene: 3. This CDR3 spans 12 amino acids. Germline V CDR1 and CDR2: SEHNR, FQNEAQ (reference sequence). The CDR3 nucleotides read TGTGCCAGCAGCCAGACAGGGGTCGAGCAGTACTTC. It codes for CASSQTGVEQYF.

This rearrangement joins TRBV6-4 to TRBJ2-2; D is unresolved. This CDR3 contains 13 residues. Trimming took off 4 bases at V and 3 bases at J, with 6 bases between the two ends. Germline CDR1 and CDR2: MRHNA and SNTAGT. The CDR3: CASSGGYTGELFF. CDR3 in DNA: TGTGCCAGCAGTGGGGGTTACACCGGGGAGCTGTTTTTT.

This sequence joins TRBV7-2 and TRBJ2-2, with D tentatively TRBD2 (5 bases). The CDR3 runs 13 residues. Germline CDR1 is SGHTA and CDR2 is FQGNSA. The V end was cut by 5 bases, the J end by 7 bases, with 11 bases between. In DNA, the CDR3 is TGTGCCAGCAGCCGGAGGACCGTCGGGGAGCTGTTTTTT. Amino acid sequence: CASSRRTVGELFF. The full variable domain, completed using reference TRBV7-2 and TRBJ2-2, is GAGVSQSPSNKVTEKGKDVELRCDPISGHTALYWYRQSLGQGLEFLIYFQGNSAPDKSGLPSDRFSAERTGGSVSTLTIQRTQQEDSAVYLCASSRRTVGELFFGEGSRLTVL.

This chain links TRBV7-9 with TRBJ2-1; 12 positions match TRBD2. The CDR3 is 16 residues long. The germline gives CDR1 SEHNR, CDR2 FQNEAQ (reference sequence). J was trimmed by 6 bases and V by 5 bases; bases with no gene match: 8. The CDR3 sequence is CASSTGLAGNPNEQFF. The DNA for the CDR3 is TGTGCCAGCAGCACCGGACTAGCGGGAAACCCCAATGAGCAGTTCTTC.

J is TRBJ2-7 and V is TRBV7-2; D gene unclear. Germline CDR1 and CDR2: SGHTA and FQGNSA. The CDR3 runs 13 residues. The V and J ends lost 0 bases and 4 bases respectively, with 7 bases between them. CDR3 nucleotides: TGTGCCAGCAGCTTAGCCCAGCAGTACGAGCAGTACTTC. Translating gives CASSLAQQYEQYF.

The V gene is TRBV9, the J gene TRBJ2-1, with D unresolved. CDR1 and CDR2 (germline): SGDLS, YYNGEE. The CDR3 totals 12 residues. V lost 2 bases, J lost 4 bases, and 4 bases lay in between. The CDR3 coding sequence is TGTGCCAGCAGCGTGGGTTACAATGAGCAGTTCTTC. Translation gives CASSVGYNEQFF.

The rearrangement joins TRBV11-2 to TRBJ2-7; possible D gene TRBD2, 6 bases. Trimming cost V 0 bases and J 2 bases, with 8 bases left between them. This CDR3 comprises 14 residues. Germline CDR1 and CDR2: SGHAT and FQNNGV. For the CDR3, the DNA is TGTGCCAGCAGCTTAGAGGGACTTCCCTACGAGCAGTACTTC. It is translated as CASSLEGLPYEQYF.

CDR3 loop: CASSLVGGDYYGYTF. CDR3 nucleotides: TGTGCCAGCAGCTTGGTAGGCGGAGATTACTATGGCTACACCTTC. The V call is TRBV7-9, the J call TRBJ1-2; D ambiguous. Germline V CDR1 and CDR2: SEHNR, FQNEAQ (reference sequence). Trimming cost V 3 bases and J 3 bases, with 14 bases left between them. The CDR3 runs 15 residues.

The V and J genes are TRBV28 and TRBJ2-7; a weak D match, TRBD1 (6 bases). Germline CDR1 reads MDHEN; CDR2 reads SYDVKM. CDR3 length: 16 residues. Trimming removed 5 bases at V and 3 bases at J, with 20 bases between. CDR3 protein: CASSVQQGSHYYEQYF. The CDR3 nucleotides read TGTGCCAGCAGTGTACAACAGGGATCCCACTACTACGAGCAGTACTTC.

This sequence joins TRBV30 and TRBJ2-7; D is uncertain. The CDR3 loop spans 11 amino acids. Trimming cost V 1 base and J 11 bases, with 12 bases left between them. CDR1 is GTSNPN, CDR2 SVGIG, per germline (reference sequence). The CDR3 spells CAWSAFGPEYF. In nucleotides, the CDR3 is TGTGCCTGGAGTGCATTCGGCCCTGAGTACTTC.

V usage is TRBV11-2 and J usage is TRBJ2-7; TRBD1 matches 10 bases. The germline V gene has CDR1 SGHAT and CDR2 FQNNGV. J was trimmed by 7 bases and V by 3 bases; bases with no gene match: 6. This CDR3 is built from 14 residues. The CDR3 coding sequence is TGTGCCAGCAGCTTCGGGACAGGGGACATAGAGCAGTACTTC. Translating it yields CASSFGTGDIEQYF.

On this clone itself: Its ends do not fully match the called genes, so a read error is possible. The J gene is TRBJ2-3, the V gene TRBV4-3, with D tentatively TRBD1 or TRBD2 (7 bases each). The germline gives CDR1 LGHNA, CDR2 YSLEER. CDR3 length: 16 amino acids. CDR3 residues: CPSSPQGEGRADTQYF. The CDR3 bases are TGCCCCAGCAGCCCCCAGGGGGAGGGGAGGGCAGATACGCAGTATTTT.

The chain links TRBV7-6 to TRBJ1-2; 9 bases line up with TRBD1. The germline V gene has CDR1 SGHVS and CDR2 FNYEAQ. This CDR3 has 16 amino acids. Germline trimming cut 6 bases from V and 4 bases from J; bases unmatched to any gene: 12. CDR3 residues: CASSSPGQGVGYGYTF. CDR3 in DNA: TGTGCCAGCAGTTCGCCGGGACAGGGTGTCGGCTATGGCTACACCTTC.